The rows below give T cell receptor beta chains drawn from one sample of a study of glioma-infiltrating T cells after dendritic cell vaccination. Assay: immunoSEQ multiplex PCR; the TCRdb copy retains only in-frame clones and omits some. The sample shows about 87,000 clones, 80% to 85% of them seen only once. Source: blood, taken after dendritic cell vaccination. Source of these receptors: a human donor with glioblastoma. The CDR3 runs from the conserved cysteine through the conserved F or W. The D gene is left open where the match is weak. Clone size is stated in some rows and not others, as once, few, many or a class when expanded.

V gene: TRBV5-6
D gene: TRBD1
clone size: .
J gene: TRBJ1-5
CDR3 DNA: TGTGCCAGCAGCTTGAAGACAGGGGATAGCAATCAGCCCCAGCATTTT
CDR3 protein: CASSLKTGDSNQPQHF

V gene: TRBV7-3
D gene: .
clone size: .
J gene: TRBJ2-5
CDR3 DNA: TGTGCCAGCAGCTTAATCCCGCAAGAGACCCAGTACTTC
CDR3 protein: CASSLIPQETQYF

V gene: TRBV15
D gene: .
clone size: few
J gene: TRBJ2-7
CDR3 DNA: TGTGCCACCAGCATCGGGCGGGGGCCCTACGAGCAGTACTTC
CDR3 protein: CATSIGRGPYEQYF

V gene: TRBV28
D gene: .
clone size: few
J gene: TRBJ2-1
CDR3 DNA: TGTGCCAGCAGTTTCGATCGAGATGAGCAGTTCTTC
CDR3 protein: CASSFDRDEQFF

V gene: TRBV2
D gene: .
clone size: .
J gene: TRBJ2-1
CDR3 DNA: TGTGCCAGCAGGGGAGGAATAGATGAGCAGTTCTTC
CDR3 protein: CASRGGIDEQFF

V gene: TRBV10-3
D gene: .
clone size: few
J gene: TRBJ1-1
CDR3 DNA: TGTGCCATCGGGGAGGAGACTCGGAGAGCTTTCTTT
CDR3 protein: CAIGEETRRAFF

V gene: TRBV7-2
D gene: TRBD2
clone size: .
J gene: TRBJ2-5
CDR3 DNA: TGTGCCAGCAGCTTATCCGGGGGGGAAGAGACCCAGTACTTC
CDR3 protein: CASSLSGGEETQYF

V gene: TRBV7-9
D gene: .
clone size: .
J gene: TRBJ1-1
CDR3 DNA: TGTGCCAGCAGCTTACGCGGAGACACTGAAGCTTTCTTT
CDR3 protein: CASSLRGDTEAFF

V gene: TRBV5-6
D gene: TRBD1
clone size: .
J gene: TRBJ1-2
CDR3 DNA: TGTGCCAGCAGCGAGACAGGGAGCTATGGCTACACCTTC
CDR3 protein: CASSETGSYGYTF

V gene: TRBV7-8
D gene: .
clone size: .
J gene: TRBJ2-5
CDR3 DNA: TGTGCCAGCAGCCCGGACAGACAAGAGACCCAGTACTTC
CDR3 protein: CASSPDRQETQYF

V gene: TRBV27
D gene: TRBD1
clone size: once
J gene: TRBJ1-1
CDR3 DNA: TGTGCCAGCAGTCATGGAGGAGGGGGCTTCACTGAAGCTTTCTTT
CDR3 protein: CASSHGGGGFTEAFF

V gene: TRBV5-4
D gene: .
clone size: .
J gene: TRBJ2-6
CDR3 DNA: TGTGCCAGCCACAGGGCTGGGGCCAACGTCCTGACTTTC
CDR3 protein: CASHRAGANVLTF

V gene: TRBV7-9
D gene: .
clone size: .
J gene: TRBJ1-1
CDR3 DNA: TGTGCCAGCAGCGATCAGGAAAACACTGAAGCTTTCTTT
CDR3 protein: CASSDQENTEAFF

V gene: TRBV6-1
D gene: .
clone size: .
J gene: TRBJ1-1
CDR3 DNA: TGTGCCAGCAGTCTCGACAGGAACACTGAAGCTTTCTTT
CDR3 protein: CASSLDRNTEAFF

V gene: TRBV5-1
D gene: .
clone size: once
J gene: TRBJ2-1
CDR3 DNA: TGCGCCAGCTGGAGGGGGGGCGGGCCCCACAATGAGCAGTTCTTC
CDR3 protein: CASWRGGGPHNEQFF

V gene: TRBV2
D gene: TRBD1
clone size: few
J gene: TRBJ1-4
CDR3 DNA: TGTGCCAGCAGTGTAGGGACAGTTAATGAAAAACTGTTTTTT
CDR3 protein: CASSVGTVNEKLFF

V gene: TRBV6-1
D gene: .
clone size: few
J gene: TRBJ2-1
CDR3 DNA: TGTGCCAGCAGTGAGAACAGAATCAATGAGCAGTTCTTC
CDR3 protein: CASSENRINEQFF

V gene: TRBV19
D gene: TRBD1
clone size: few
J gene: TRBJ1-1
CDR3 DNA: TGTGCCAGTAGTATTGAACAGGGGGTGACTGAAGCTTTCTTT
CDR3 protein: CASSIEQGVTEAFF

V gene: TRBV29-1
D gene: .
clone size: .
J gene: TRBJ1-2
CDR3 DNA: TGCAGCGTTGATGAGGGAACGGCTCTCGGTGGCTACACCTTC
CDR3 protein: CSVDEGTALGGYTF

V gene: TRBV5-4
D gene: TRBD1
clone size: .
J gene: TRBJ1-1
CDR3 DNA: TGTGCCAGCAGCTCGGGACAGTTGAACACTGAAGCTTTCTTT
CDR3 protein: CASSSGQLNTEAFF

V gene: TRBV27
D gene: TRBD1
clone size: .
J gene: TRBJ1-1
CDR3 DNA: TGTGCCAGCAGTCAGGACAGGGGAGCTGAAGCTTTCTTT
CDR3 protein: CASSQDRGAEAFF

V gene: TRBV30
D gene: .
clone size: .
J gene: TRBJ1-1
CDR3 DNA: TGTGCCTGGAGTGCCGGGGATACTGAAGCTTTCTTT
CDR3 protein: CAWSAGDTEAFF

V gene: TRBV9
D gene: .
clone size: .
J gene: TRBJ1-1
CDR3 DNA: TGTGCCAGCATCCGCAAGGAGACTGAAGCTTTCTTT
CDR3 protein: CASIRKETEAFF

V gene: TRBV18
D gene: TRBD1
clone size: .
J gene: TRBJ2-7
CDR3 DNA: TGTGCCAGCTCACCACAGACAGGGAACGAGCAGTACTTC
CDR3 protein: CASSPQTGNEQYF

V gene: TRBV4-2
D gene: TRBD2
clone size: .
J gene: TRBJ2-5
CDR3 DNA: TGTGCCAGCACAGGGACTAAAGAGACCCAGTACTTC
CDR3 protein: CASTGTKETQYF

V gene: TRBV10-3
D gene: TRBD1
clone size: .
J gene: TRBJ2-5
CDR3 DNA: TGTGCCACCCTCTCCGGGACAGAAGAGACCCAGTACTTC
CDR3 protein: CATLSGTEETQYF

V gene: TRBV2
D gene: TRBD1
clone size: once
J gene: TRBJ1-5
CDR3 DNA: TGTGCCAGCAGTACCGGGACAGACGGCCAGCCCCAGCATTTT
CDR3 protein: CASSTGTDGQPQHF

V gene: TRBV9
D gene: .
clone size: .
J gene: TRBJ1-5
CDR3 DNA: TGTGCCAGCAGCGTAGATACAGGCAATCAGCCCCAGCATTTT
CDR3 protein: CASSVDTGNQPQHF

V gene: TRBV7-3
D gene: .
clone size: .
J gene: TRBJ1-1
CDR3 DNA: TGTGCCAGCAGACTGTATATGAACACTGAAGCTTTCTTT
CDR3 protein: CASRLYMNTEAFF